These 20 T cell receptor beta chains originate from one sample sequenced in a study of OX40 agonist ivuxolimab in advanced cancers. Generated by immunoSEQ multiplex PCR, the TCRdb table keeps only in-frame clones and is missing some. Of 70,000 or so clones listed, about four fifths are singletons. Material: CD4+ or CD8+ T cells sorted from blood, obtained in a trial of the OX40 agonist ivuxolimab. All receptors come from an adult with an advanced solid tumor such as melanoma, head and neck, liver or kidney cancer.

The chain combines TRBV6-5 with TRBJ1-2; 7 bases map to TRBD1. With 2 bases clipped from V and 6 bases from J, the junction kept 6 bases outside the gene matches. CDR3 length equals 14 residues. Per germline, CDR1 MNHEY and CDR2 SVGAGI. CDR3 amino acids: CASSYAGTADGYTF. DNA of the CDR3: TGTGCCAGCAGTTACGCCGGGACAGCCGATGGCTACACCTTC.

In nucleotides, the CDR3 is TGTGCCAGCAGTCGGGACATACTAGGGAGCCAGCCCCAGCATTTT. The encoded protein is CASSRDILGSQPQHF. The V call is TRBV2, the J call TRBJ1-5, with TRBD1 as a possible D gene (6 bases). This CDR3 is 15 amino acids long. Trimming cost V 5 bases and J 7 bases, with 18 bases left between them. Germline CDR1 is SNHLY and CDR2 is FYNNEI.

The V and J genes are TRBV27 and TRBJ1-2, with D uncertain. The CDR3 covers 13 residues. V was pared by 10 bases and J by 0 bases, with 12 bases between. Germline lookup yields CDR1 MNHEY and CDR2 SMNVEV (reference sequence). CDR3 residues: CATRGRTNYGYTF. CDR3 coding DNA: TGTGCCACTCGAGGACGAACTAACTATGGCTACACCTTC.

The chain employs TRBV10-1 and TRBJ2-1; D is tentatively TRBD1 or TRBD2 (5 bases each). The CDR3 has 14 residues. Germline V gene sequence: CDR1 WNHNN, CDR2 SYGVQD (reference sequence). V gave up 5 bases and J gave up 0 bases, with 8 bases separating them. As DNA, the CDR3 is TGCGCCAGCAGTAGAGGGGTCTCCTACAATGAGCAGTTCTTC. Protein: CASSRGVSYNEQFF.

This clone was picked up one time. This rearrangement joins TRBV9 to TRBJ2-5, with TRBD1 matching 10 bases. Germline V CDR1 and CDR2: SGDLS, YYNGEE. V lost 0 bases and J lost 5; bases outside the gene matches: 10. This CDR3 has 17 amino acids. The CDR3 sequence is CASSVGNPGQGSETQYF. CDR3 in DNA: TGTGCCAGCAGCGTAGGAAATCCGGGACAGGGGAGCGAGACCCAGTACTTC.

The CDR3 nucleotides are TGTGCCAGCAGTGATCTACAGAACTATGGCTACACCTTC. It translates to CASSDLQNYGYTF. V gene TRBV2 combines with J gene TRBJ1-2; the D is unclear. Germline-derived CDR1 and CDR2 are SNHLY and FYNNEI. V lost 3 bases and J lost 2, with 7 bases in between. The CDR3 is 13 amino acids.

Regarding this clone: One end of the junction is discordant with germline, which a read error may explain. Within the sample, other DNA sequences also encode this same CDR3. The chain has TRBV7-9 and TRBJ2-5, with D possibly matching TRBD2 (6 bases). The CDR3 covers 13 residues. Germline CDR1 is SEHNR and CDR2 is FQNEAQ (reference sequence). CDR3 amino acids: CASRPNGGETQYF. The CDR3 nucleotides are TGTGCCAGCAGGCCAAACGGGGGAGAGACTCAGTACTTC.

This clone is medium-sized within its sample. This sequence joins TRBV18 and TRBJ2-7; D not certain. This CDR3 is built from 15 residues. Germline V CDR1 and CDR2: KGHSH, LQKENI. Trimming pared 3 bases from V and 2 bases from J, leaving 14 bases between. CDR3 amino acids: CASSPTRQSTYEQYF. The CDR3 nucleotides are TGTGCCAGCTCACCCACTCGCCAGAGTACCTACGAGCAGTACTTC.

This chain uses TRBV5-4 with TRBJ2-3; 8 bases are a match to TRBD1. This CDR3 region has 18 residues. Germline V CDR1 and CDR2: SGHNT, YYREEE (reference sequence). V shed 0 bases and J 0 bases; nucleotides not matched to a gene: 9. Here the CDR3 DNA reads TGTGCCAGCAGCTTGGCCGGGACAGGACTCATCAGCACAGATACGCAGTATTTT. Protein: CASSLAGTGLISTDTQYF.

V is TRBV7-2 and J is TRBJ1-1; D call uncertain. The CDR3 length is 13 residues. V gave up 8 bases and J gave up 3 bases, with 13 bases separating them. Germline CDR1 reads SGHTA; CDR2 reads FQGNSA. CDR3 sequence reads: CASSISGDTEAFF. In nucleotides, the CDR3 is TGTGCCAGCTCTATTAGTGGAGACACTGAAGCTTTCTTT.

This chain connects TRBV6-5 to TRBJ1-2; D gene uncertain. From germline, CDR1 is MNHEY and CDR2 SVGAGI. The CDR3 runs to 12 residues. Trimming took 7 bases from V and 3 from J, leaving 9 bases between them. The CDR3 DNA is TGTGCCAGCACTCACACTGACTATGGCTACACCTTC. Translating it yields CASTHTDYGYTF.

V usage is TRBV6-1 and J usage is TRBJ2-2, with D perhaps TRBD1 (5 bases). From germline, CDR1 is MNHNS and CDR2 SASEGT. Trimming removed 0 bases from V and 5 bases from J, with 7 bases in between. The CDR3 has 14 amino acids. Here the CDR3 reads CASSEARTTGELFF. As DNA, the CDR3 is TGTGCCAGCAGTGAAGCACGGACAACCGGGGAGCTGTTTTTT.

The chain uses TRBV11-3 and TRBJ2-7; TRBD1 matches 9 bases. This CDR3 is built from 15 residues. From germline, CDR1 is SGHNT and CDR2 YENEEA. J was trimmed by 2 bases and V by 5 bases; bases with no gene match: 7. The CDR3 spells CASSPGTGSTYEQYF. Written as DNA, the CDR3 is TGTGCCAGCAGCCCCGGGACAGGGTCTACCTACGAGCAGTACTTC.

The J gene is TRBJ1-5, the V gene TRBV19; 7 bases fit TRBD1. V lost 6 bases and J lost 0; bases outside the gene matches: 11. The CDR3 has 17 residues. Germline lookup yields CDR1 LNHDA and CDR2 SQIVND (reference sequence). The CDR3 sequence: CASRTQDRTYSNQPQHF. The CDR3 bases are TGTGCCAGTAGGACCCAGGACAGGACCTATAGCAATCAGCCCCAGCATTTT.

The chain employs TRBV28 and TRBJ2-7; 14 bases map to TRBD2. V was clipped by 5 bases and J by 6 bases; unmatched bases: 6. CDR1 is MDHEN and CDR2 is SYDVKM in the germline V gene. The CDR3 has 15 amino acids. The CDR3 spells CASSGPGLAGVEQYF. CDR3 DNA: TGTGCCAGCAGTGGACCGGGACTAGCGGGGGTCGAGCAGTACTTC.

The chain couples TRBV19 to TRBJ1-5, with D maybe TRBD1 (6 bases). In germline, CDR1 is LNHDA, CDR2 SQIVND (reference sequence). Trimming took 5 bases from V and 6 from J, leaving 17 bases between them. The CDR3 runs 15 residues. The CDR3 spells CASSALQGSGQPQHF. As DNA, the CDR3 is TGTGCCAGTAGTGCACTACAGGGAAGCGGTCAGCCCCAGCATTTT. Together with reference TRBV19 and TRBJ1-5, the CDR3 gives the full variable domain: DGGITQSPKYLFRKEGQNVTLSCEQNLNHDAMYWYRQDPGQGLRLIYYSQIVNDFQKGDIAEGYSVSREKKESFPLTVTSAQKNPTAFYLCASSALQGSGQPQHFGDGTRLSIL.

This chain uses TRBV6-4 with TRBJ1-4, with D perhaps matching TRBD1 (6 bases). The CDR3 contains 16 residues. CDR1 and CDR2 (germline): MRHNA, SNTAGT. V shed 6 bases and J shed 8 bases, with 22 bases lying between them. The CDR3 DNA reads as TGTGCCAGCAGGGCTACCGGGACACCCCAATCGGAAAAACTGTTTTTT. Protein product: CASRATGTPQSEKLFF.

DNA for the CDR3: TGTGCCAGTAGCTCCTCCCCAGGATTTTCTGGGGCCAACGTCCTGACTTTC. It specifies CASSSSPGFSGANVLTF. The chain joins TRBV19 to TRBJ2-6; no firm D call. Germline V lookup: CDR1 LNHDA, CDR2 SQIVND (reference sequence). This CDR3 has 17 amino acids. Trimming took off 6 bases at V and 1 base at J, with 16 bases between the two ends.

The chain has TRBV5-4 and TRBJ1-5, with 8 bases that match TRBD1. Trimming at V came to 4 bases and at J to 4 bases, leaving 7 bases not matched to a gene. There are 15 residues in the CDR3. The germline gives CDR1 SGHNT, CDR2 YYREEE (reference sequence). Here the CDR3 DNA reads TGTGCCAGCAGCATTGGCAGGGGGCGAAATCAGCCCCAGCATTTT. Translation gives CASSIGRGRNQPQHF.

The rearrangement uses TRBV6-5 and TRBJ1-2; no definite D call. CDR3 size: 14 residues. V was shortened by 6 bases and J by 6 bases, with 17 bases between the two germline ends. Germline V gives CDR1 MNHEY, CDR2 SVGAGI. CDR3 sequence (DNA): TGTGCCAGCAGACCCCCGGGTAACGGGAATGGCTACACCTTC. Translating gives CASRPPGNGNGYTF.